Below are 10 T cell receptor beta chains sequenced from a single sample in a study of blood T cell repertoires in COVID-19. The method was immunoSEQ multiplex PCR; TCRdb's version includes in-frame clones alone and lacks a portion of them. The sample contains 650,000 to 800,000 clones, 80% to 90% of which appear only once. The sample taken for sequencing was peripheral blood. These receptor sequences come from a woman younger than 30 with acute or convalescent COVID-19.

The V and J genes are TRBV29-1 and TRBJ2-2, with D perhaps matching TRBD2 (6 bases). The germline CDR1 and CDR2 sequences are SQVTM and ANQGSEA. Trimming removed 3 bases at V and 4 bases at J, with 12 bases between. The CDR3 runs to 14 residues. The CDR3 here is CSVDIAGTTGELFF. The CDR3 nucleotides read TGCAGCGTTGATATTGCGGGGACCACCGGGGAGCTGTTTTTT.

For the CDR3, the DNA is TGTGCCAGCAAAAGGGGGCAGTACTCTGGAAACACCATATATTTT. It codes for CASKRGQYSGNTIYF. The chain carries TRBV27 and TRBJ1-3, with 7 bases identical to TRBD1. The CDR3 length is 15 residues. Looked up from germline, CDR1 is MNHEY and CDR2 is SMNVEV (reference sequence). V was clipped by 7 bases and J by 0 bases; unmatched bases: 6.

The chain uses TRBV14 and TRBJ2-3; 12 bases fit TRBD2. Germline V gene data show CDR1 as SGHDN and CDR2 as FVKESK. The CDR3 extends over 20 amino acids. The V gene end was trimmed by 2 bases and the J gene end by 0 bases; junction bases not matched to a gene: 12. CDR3 DNA: TGTGCCAGCAGCCAACGCTGGCTAGCGGGGGGGCCGGCGAGCACAGATACGCAGTATTTT. It is translated as CASSQRWLAGGPASTDTQYF. Variable domain in full (rest from reference TRBV14 and TRBJ2-3): EAGVTQFPSHSVIEKGQTVTLRCDPISGHDNLYWYRRVMGKEIKFLLHFVKESKQDESGMPNNRFLAERTGGTYSTLKVQPAELEDSGVYFCASSQRWLAGGPASTDTQYFGPGTRLTVL.

The rearrangement uses TRBV6-1 and TRBJ1-5, with D possibly TRBD1 on 6 matching bases. CDR3 length: 17 amino acids. The germline V gene has CDR1 MNHNS and CDR2 SASEGT. The V gene lost 0 bases and the J gene lost 3 bases, with 15 bases spanning the gap. The CDR3 reads CASSEAIATGFNQPQHF. In nucleotides, the CDR3 is TGTGCCAGCAGTGAAGCAATTGCCACAGGGTTCAATCAGCCCCAGCATTTT.

This chain connects TRBV6-5 to TRBJ1-6; weak D call: TRBD1 (5 bases). The CDR3 consists of 16 residues. The V gene lost 0 bases and the J gene lost 3 bases, with 9 bases spanning the gap. Germline CDR1 is MNHEY and CDR2 is SVGAGI. Written as DNA, the CDR3 is TGTGCCAGCAGTTACTCTACAGGCAACTATAATTCACCCCTCCACTTT. It yields the protein CASSYSTGNYNSPLHF.

J is TRBJ1-2 and V is TRBV2; 8 bases agree with TRBD1. The CDR3 is 13 residues long. V shed 2 bases and J 10 bases; nucleotides not matched to a gene: 6. Germline V gives CDR1 SNHLY, CDR2 FYNNEI. The CDR3 coding sequence is TGTGCCAGCAGTGAATTTACAGGGGGGACCTACACCTTC. This gives the protein CASSEFTGGTYTF.

This clone appeared once. The CDR3 nucleotides are TGCGCCAGCAGTGAGGAGCAGGGGCTCGGCTATGGCTACACCTTC. It specifies CASSEEQGLGYGYTF. V and J are TRBV10-2 and TRBJ1-2, with D perhaps matching TRBD1 (6 bases). CDR3 length equals 15 residues. Between the trimmed V and J ends, which lost 2 bases and 4 bases, there was a span of 14 bases. In germline, CDR1 is WSHSY, CDR2 SAAADI.

The rearrangement joins TRBV2 to TRBJ1-5, with 7 bases matching TRBD1. Trimming took 5 bases from V and 9 from J; bases not matched to a gene: 7. Germline V gene data show CDR1 as SNHLY and CDR2 as FYNNEI. The CDR3 covers 13 residues. The CDR3 DNA reads TGTGCCAGCAGTCGGGACAGCGGATTGCCCCAGCATTTT. Protein product: CASSRDSGLPQHF.

The chain uses TRBV6-5 and TRBJ1-2; TRBD1 matches at 8 bases. The junction had 13 bases not matched to a gene; V was cut back by 6 bases and J by 7 bases. The CDR3 has 15 residues. Germline CDR1 is MNHEY and CDR2 is SVGAGI. The DNA of the CDR3 is TGTGCCAGCAGAACCCACCCGGGACAGGATTTTGGCTACACCTTC. Translating gives CASRTHPGQDFGYTF.

The chain is built from TRBV7-3 and TRBJ2-3; 8 nucleotides match TRBD2. This CDR3 has 16 amino acids. Trimming cost V 2 bases and J 4 bases; bases outside gene matches: 8. Germline values: CDR1 SGHTA, CDR2 FQGTGA. CDR3 in DNA: TGTGCCAGCAGCTTATCGCCCGAGCGGGGGCCAGATACGCAGTATTTT. Residues: CASSLSPERGPDTQYF.